Detailed here is one T cell receptor beta chain. Its cognate antigen is unknown. The sample belongs to a study of T-cell memory formation after mild COVID-19. Study-wide findings and caveats: That cross-reactive memory joined was suggested by some responding clones appearing in pre-infection memory.

TCRdb redid the calling of the 5' RACE reads with MiXCR, one entry per CDR3 protein. Of around 340,000 distinct CDR3 sequences listed, over 10% are singletons. CDR1 and CDR2 (germline): LNHDA, SQIVND (reference sequence). This CDR3 comprises 14 residues. The V end was cut by 5 bases, the J end by 5 bases, with 13 bases between. The sequencing input was PBMCs or a T cell subset sorted from them (not recorded which). The clonotype originates from a man in his late teens or twenties who had mild COVID-19 (a few samples of this study predate the infection). Cell type and time point are not known. The chain couples TRBV19 to TRBJ1-5; D is ambiguous. The CDR3 coding sequence is TGTGCCAGTAGTTTTTCACGGATTGATCAGCCCCAGCATTTT. This sequence encodes CASSFSRIDQPQHF.